The 9 T cell receptor beta chains presented below share a single source sample, sequenced in a study of T cell responses to AZD1222 COVID-19 vaccine. Profiling relied on immunoSEQ multiplex PCR, and the TCRdb table lists in-frame clones only, not all of them. This sample carries 150,000 to 160,000 clones, 88% of them seen once, and the ten largest clones take around 2.9%. This material consisted of peripheral blood, taken on day 0 of AZD1222 vaccination. The receptors derive from an adult in good health.

The J gene is TRBJ1-1, the V gene TRBV6-5; 9 positions agree with TRBD1. The CDR3 loop spans 15 amino acids. V lost 7 bases and J lost 5; bases outside the gene matches: 11. Germline CDR1 MNHEY, CDR2 SVGAGI. CDR3 sequence reads: CASNSGQGGGTEAFF. CDR3 bases: TGTGCCAGCAACTCGGGACAGGGAGGGGGAACTGAAGCTTTCTTT.

This clone was detected only once. The genes are TRBV4-3 and TRBJ1-2, with 8 bases matching TRBD1. The CDR3 covers 16 residues. The V gene's germline CDR1 is LGHNA and CDR2 YSLEER. V lost 0 bases and J lost 7; bases outside the gene matches: 10. The CDR3 sequence: CASSQDGRQGIAGYTF. In DNA, the CDR3 is TGCGCCAGCAGCCAAGATGGGAGACAGGGGATCGCTGGCTACACCTTC.

The sample holds one count of this clone. The chain joins TRBV7-8 to TRBJ1-1, with TRBD1 as a possible D gene (5 bases). V was pared by 4 bases and J by 4 bases, with 13 bases between. The V gene's germline CDR1 is SGHVS and CDR2 FQNEAQ. The CDR3 is 14 residues long. The CDR3 nucleotides read TGTGCCAGCAGCTACGGCCGGGGGTCCACTGAAGCTTTCTTT. Protein product: CASSYGRGSTEAFF.

Only one count was recorded for this clone. The V and J genes are TRBV29-1 and TRBJ1-2, with 7 bases identical to TRBD1. After removal of 3 bases from V and 0 bases from J, the junction contained 4 bases not matched to a gene. The CDR3 has 14 residues. Germline CDR1 reads SQVTM; CDR2 reads ANQGSEA. The CDR3 loop is CSVDGGTANYGYTF. The CDR3 DNA sequence: TGCAGCGTTGACGGCGGGACAGCTAACTATGGCTACACCTTC. Full variable domain (outside the CDR3, taken from reference TRBV29-1 and TRBJ1-2): SAVISQKPSRDICQRGTSLTIQCQVDSQVTMMFWYRQQPGQSLTLIATANQGSEATYESGFVIDKFPISRPNLTFSTLTVSNMSPEDSSIYLCSVDGGTANYGYTFGSGTRLTVV.

The chain employs TRBV7-9 and TRBJ2-3; TRBD1 agrees at 8 bases. The V gene's germline CDR1 is SEHNR and CDR2 FQNEAQ (reference sequence). V dropped 5 bases and J dropped 6; count of bases not matched to a gene: 10. The CDR3 is made up of 15 amino acids. The CDR3 loop reads CASSHSKTGDDTQYF. The CDR3 DNA is TGTGCCAGCAGCCACAGTAAGACAGGGGATGATACGCAGTATTTT. Full variable domain (rest looked up from reference TRBV7-9 and TRBJ2-3): DTGVSQNPRHKITKRGQNVTFRCDPISEHNRLYWYRQTLGQGPEFLTYFQNEAQLEKSRLLSDRFSAERPKGSFSTLEIQRTEQGDSAMYLCASSHSKTGDDTQYFGPGTRLTVL.

Concerning this clone itself: Other DNA sequences from this sample encode an identical CDR3 as well. CDR3 DNA: TGTGCCAGCAGCTTGGACAGGGTCAGCAATCAGCCCCAGCATTTT. This sequence encodes CASSLDRVSNQPQHF. This chain joins TRBV7-2 and TRBJ1-5; 8 nucleotides match TRBD1. The CDR3 spans 15 residues. The trim removed 3 bases at V and 1 base at J, leaving 2 bases unmatched. Germline CDR1 SGHTA, CDR2 FQGNSA.

This sequence joins TRBV28 and TRBJ1-4; D unclear. Deletions cut 10 bases from V and 2 bases from J, with 17 bases between. The CDR3 spans 15 residues. The germline V gene encodes CDR1 MDHEN and CDR2 SYDVKM. The DNA of the CDR3 is TGTGCCACCACAAACTCCGGACGCACTAATGAAAAACTGTTTTTT. Amino acids: CATTNSGRTNEKLFF.

The CDR3 DNA reads TGTGCCAGCAGCTTAACGCAGGGAAATCAGCCCCAGCATTTT. Translating it yields CASSLTQGNQPQHF. This chain uses TRBV11-1 with TRBJ1-5; a weak D match, TRBD1 (5 bases). The CDR3 loop spans 14 amino acids. Trimming took 2 bases from V and 4 from J, leaving 9 bases between them. CDR1 SGHAT and CDR2 FQDESV come from the germline V gene (reference sequence).

This chain connects TRBV27 to TRBJ2-3; the match to TRBD2 covers 8 bases. The CDR3 covers 15 residues. The germline V gene encodes CDR1 MNHEY and CDR2 SMNVEV (reference sequence). The junction had 9 bases not matched to a gene; V was cut back by 5 bases and J by 5 bases. The CDR3 loop is CASSPGRRGVDTQYF. Here the CDR3 DNA reads TGTGCCAGCAGTCCAGGGAGGCGGGGGGTAGATACGCAGTATTTT.